The rows below give T cell receptor beta chains drawn from one sample of a study of blood T cells in healthy people across ages. TCRdb recomputed calls from the 5' RACE reads with MiXCR, one row per CDR3 protein. The sample lists 1.5 million to 2 million distinct CDR3 sequences; about 30% were seen once. Sequencing was done on a sample of blood. Receptor source: a woman in her 30s in good health. CDR3s include the opening cysteine and the closing phenylalanine or tryptophan. Each record gives: D gene, V gene, clone size, J gene, CDR3 protein, CDR3 DNA. The D gene is left open where the match is weak. Size values are once, few and many counts, or a class for expanded clones, and some rows have none.

-	TRBV5-1	-	TRBJ1-2	CASKGQLNYGYTF	TGCGCCAGCAAAGGACAGTTGAACTATGGCTACACCTTC
-	TRBV20-1	-	TRBJ1-1	CSARYPTSEAFF	TGCAGTGCTAGATACCCCACCAGTGAAGCTTTCTTT
-	TRBV5-1	many	TRBJ2-1	CASSLAAASSYNEQFF	TGCGCCAGCAGCTTGGCCGCGGCGAGCTCCTACAATGAGCAGTTCTTC
TRBD2	TRBV20-1	-	TRBJ2-5	CSARAHKPGLAGGGGEETQYF	TGCAGTGCTAGAGCTCACAAACCGGGACTAGCGGGAGGAGGGGGAGAGGAGACCCAGTACTTC
-	TRBV9	few	TRBJ1-1	CASSVEGRSLGAEAFF	TGTGCCAGCAGCGTAGAGGGTAGGAGTTTGGGGGCTGAAGCTTTCTTT
TRBD1	TRBV6-2/TRBV6-3	-	TRBJ1-5	CASSSPGQLNQPQHF	TGTGCCAGCAGTTCTCCGGGACAGCTGAATCAGCCCCAGCATTTT
TRBD2	TRBV29-1	-	TRBJ2-7	CSVESLAGGFYEQYF	TGCAGCGTTGAATCCCTAGCGGGAGGGTTCTACGAGCAGTACTTC
-	TRBV12-3/TRBV12-4	-	TRBJ1-4	CASTPSTKGEKLFF	TGTGCCAGCACCCCATCTACAAAAGGGGAAAAACTGTTTTTT
-	TRBV7-2	few	TRBJ2-4	CASSLLQGPIQYF	TGTGCCAGCAGCCTTCTGCAGGGGCCCATTCAGTACTTC
-	TRBV7-9	-	TRBJ1-2	CASSSHRTVYGYTF	TGTGCCAGCAGCTCCCATCGGACTGTCTATGGCTACACCTTC
TRBD1	TRBV10-3	-	TRBJ2-5	CAISESQGTGYETQYF	TGTGCCATCAGTGAATCACAGGGGACAGGGTACGAGACCCAGTACTTC
TRBD1	TRBV28	few	TRBJ2-6	CASSTGTGSGANVLTF	TGTGCCAGCAGCACCGGGACAGGCTCTGGGGCCAACGTCCTGACTTTC
-	TRBV19	-	TRBJ2-1	CASSIGGADEQFF	TGTGCCAGTAGTATAGGAGGAGCGGACGAGCAGTTCTTC
TRBD1	TRBV20-1	few	TRBJ2-1	CRAREGASEQFF	TGCAGGGCTAGAGAGGGGGCGAGTGAGCAGTTCTTC
TRBD1	TRBV15	-	TRBJ1-2	CATSRDRSRGPYGYTF	TGTGCCACCAGCAGAGATCGTAGCAGGGGGCCCTATGGCTACACCTTC
-	TRBV7-6	-	TRBJ2-3	CASSLYPDPDTQYF	TGTGCTAGCAGCTTGTATCCGGATCCAGATACGCAGTATTTT
-	TRBV10-3	-	TRBJ2-3	CAKSPNGGTDTQYF	TGTGCCAAGTCACCGAATGGGGGCACAGATACGCAGTATTTT
-	TRBV24-1	-	TRBJ1-1	CATSDWRSPGLAFF	TGTGCCACCAGTGATTGGCGGAGCCCAGGTCTAGCTTTCTTT
-	TRBV30	-	TRBJ2-1	CAWRTRSFNEQFF	TGTGCCTGGAGGACTCGCTCCTTCAATGAGCAGTTCTTC
TRBD2	TRBV5-4	-	TRBJ2-5	CASTNRKREVDNEQYF	TGTGCCAGCACCAATCGAAAGCGGGAGGTCGACAATGAGCAGTACTTC
-	TRBV20-1	few	TRBJ2-1	CSAQIGTQNNEQFF	TGCAGTGCCCAAATAGGCACCCAAAACAATGAGCAGTTCTTC
-	TRBV18	many	TRBJ2-1	CASSPPTYNEQFF	TGTGCCAGCTCACCACCCACCTACAATGAGCAGTTCTTC
-	TRBV4-3	many	TRBJ2-7	CASSQEYDYEQYF	TGCGCCAGCAGCCAAGAATATGATTACGAGCAGTACTTC
-	TRBV29-1	few	TRBJ1-2	CSGGVNYGYTF	TGCAGCGGGGGAGTGAACTATGGCTACACCTTC
-	TRBV20-1	-	TRBJ2-7	CSASPSGTLNEQYF	TGCAGTGCTAGCCCCTCCGGGACTCTAAACGAGCAGTACTTC
-	TRBV11-2	-	TRBJ1-1	CASSLTDTSAFF	TGTGCCAGCAGCTTAACGGACACCTCAGCTTTCTTT
-	TRBV9	-	TRBJ2-1	CASSAREHNEQFF	TGTGCCAGCAGCGCCCGAGAGCACAATGAGCAGTTCTTC
-	TRBV20-1	-	TRBJ2-1	CSASTQYNEQFF	TGCAGTGCTTCGACACAATACAATGAGCAGTTCTTC
-	TRBV6-5	-	TRBJ1-6	CASSYDGFSSYNSPLHF	TGTGCCAGCAGTTACGACGGGTTTAGCTCCTATAATTCACCCCTCCACTTT
-	TRBV20-1	-	TRBJ2-1	CSASRNSVSYNEQFF	TGCAGTGCCAGCAGAAACAGCGTCTCCTACAATGAGCAGTTCTTC
-	TRBV7-2	-	TRBJ2-1	CASSFAATPHF	TGTGCCAGCAGCTTCGCCGCGACTCCCCACTTC
-	TRBV7-8	many	TRBJ2-3	CASSFGGALGDTQYF	TGTGCCAGCAGCTTCGGCGGGGCATTGGGGGATACGCAGTATTTT
-	TRBV20-1	few	TRBJ2-4	CSASSAGPVYF	TGCAGTGCTAGTTCGGCAGGGCCGGTGTACTTC
TRBD1	TRBV7-2	many	TRBJ1-1	CASSLQTGLNTEAFF	TGTGCCAGCAGCCTCCAGACAGGGTTGAACACTGAAGCTTTCTTT
TRBD2	TRBV20-1	-	TRBJ2-3	CSASGSGGQDTQYF	TGCAGTGCTAGTGGCAGCGGGGGGCAAGATACGCAGTATTTT
-	TRBV11-2	few	TRBJ2-1	CASSLWATGNEQFF	TGTGCCAGCAGCCTATGGGCGACGGGCAATGAGCAGTTCTTC
-	TRBV5-1	-	TRBJ2-7	CASSTEGTYEQYF	TGCGCCAGCAGCACCGAGGGGACCTACGAGCAGTACTTC
-	TRBV6-5	medium-sized	TRBJ2-5	CASSYDGGETQYF	TGTGCCAGCAGCTACGATGGGGGGGAGACCCAGTACTTC
-	TRBV13	-	TRBJ2-7	CASSLTAGPSYEQYF	TGTGCCAGCAGCTTAACGGCGGGACCTTCCTACGAGCAGTACTTC
TRBD1	TRBV5-1	-	TRBJ1-2	CASSFSDRGLSGHTF	TGCGCCAGCAGCTTCTCGGACAGGGGGTTAAGTGGCCACACCTTC
-	TRBV12-3/TRBV12-4	-	TRBJ1-2	CASSLGGCLDYTF	TGTGCCAGCAGTTTGGGCGGGTGTCTCGACTACACCTTC
TRBD2	TRBV14	-	TRBJ2-3	CASSPRTSGGHTDTQYF	TGTGCCAGCAGCCCCCGAACTAGCGGGGGGCACACAGATACGCAGTATTTT
TRBD1	TRBV12-3/TRBV12-4	-	TRBJ1-5	CAGRGPGGQGFQQPQHF	TGTGCCGGCAGGGGGCCCGGTGGACAGGGGTTTCAACAGCCCCAGCATTTT
-	TRBV4-1	few	TRBJ1-1	CASRLHPGTRTEAFF	TGCGCCAGCAGGCTTCATCCCGGGACGCGCACTGAAGCTTTCTTT
-	TRBV7-9	few	TRBJ1-4	CASSRGPPDEKLFF	TGTGCCAGCAGCCGGGGACCCCCAGACGAAAAACTGTTTTTT
TRBD2	TRBV9	-	TRBJ2-3	CASSVEGLEGPTDTQYF	TGTGCCAGCAGCGTAGAGGGACTAGAAGGACCCACAGATACGCAGTATTTT
TRBD2	TRBV7-2	-	TRBJ2-1	CASTPGLAGNNGQFF	TGTGCCAGCACCCCTGGACTAGCGGGTAACAATGGGCAGTTCTTC
TRBD2	TRBV5-1	-	TRBJ2-3	CAGSLTSGASTDTQYF	TGCGCCGGCAGCTTGACCAGCGGGGCTAGCACGGATACGCAGTATTTT
-	TRBV3-1	few	TRBJ2-1	CASSQPETVNNEQFF	TGTGCCAGCAGCCAACCCGAGACAGTAAACAATGAGCAGTTCTTC
-	TRBV14	-	TRBJ1-1	CASSQERWGSPEAFF	TGTGCCAGCAGCCAAGAGAGGTGGGGGTCCCCTGAAGCTTTCTTT
-	TRBV20-1	few	TRBJ2-5	CSASEGDGETQYF	TGCAGTGCTAGCGAGGGGGACGGAGAGACCCAGTACTTC
-	TRBV5-5	few	TRBJ1-2	CASSLKGWNGYTF	TGTGCCAGCAGCTTGAAGGGATGGAACGGCTACACCTTC
TRBD1	TRBV4-1	few	TRBJ2-1	CASSQGPRQGNEQFF	TGCGCCAGCAGCCAAGGACCTCGACAGGGTAATGAGCAGTTCTTC
-	TRBV7-9	many	TRBJ2-7	CASSLEVGTYEQYF	TGTGCCAGCAGCTTAGAGGTCGGGACCTACGAGCAGTACTTC
-	TRBV11-2	-	TRBJ2-3	CASSLGLQGTDTQYF	TGTGCCAGCAGCTTAGGTCTGCAGGGCACAGATACGCAGTATTTT